The sequence of this T cell receptor beta chain was determined in a study of Graves' ophthalmopathy and Graves' hyperthyroidism. Overall study context: Researchers obtained peripheral blood at initial diagnosis, before any treatment had begun.

Hyperthyroidism is called stable when no ophthalmopathy develops within 18 months of follow-up. Additional autoimmune diseases, uncontrolled infections, pregnancy or lactation disqualified patients. The length of the CDR3 is 17 residues. V gave up 6 bases and J gave up 3 bases, with 23 bases separating them. CDR1 and CDR2 from the germline V gene are MNHEY and SVGAGI. TCR beta CDR3 regions were amplified from RNA transcripts. Second-round multiplex PCR came after a first-round RT-PCR that employed HTBI primers. MiXCR was run by TCRdb on the multiplex PCR reads, yielding one entry per CDR3 protein. The sample yields about 39,000 distinct CDR3 sequences, roughly 49% seen once.

The sequencing input was peripheral blood. The rearrangement uses TRBV6-5 and TRBJ1-1, with D perhaps TRBD1 (5 bases). The TCR comes from an adult woman with stable Graves' hyperthyroidism. This CDR3 is CASSLGAGLNWYTEAFF. CDR3 nucleotide sequence: TGTGCCAGCAGCCTTGGGGCAGGGTTGAATTGGTACACTGAAGCTTTCTTT.